This T cell receptor beta chain came from a study of CD4 T cells in relation to SARS-CoV-2 and coronaviruses. About the study: Shared crossreactive spike epitopes were mapped to their HLA restriction. Study findings and constraints: Each donor contributed either pre-pandemic or post-infection samples, not both. According to naive versus memory sequencing, detected responses are memory recall, not newly primed.

CD4+ T cells from unexposed donors were obtained before the COVID-19 pandemic (2011-2018). Remarks on this clone: Its target is unknown.

Germline CDR1 and CDR2: SGHVS and FQNEAQ. This CDR3 has 15 residues. V gave up 2 bases and J gave up 5 bases, with 13 bases separating them. TCRdb keeps only in-frame clones here, not all; method: immunoSEQ multiplex PCR. This sample has 60,000 to 80,000 clones, with 80% to 90% found just once. The chain combines TRBV7-8 with TRBJ1-5; perhaps TRBD1 as D (5 bases). The sample consisted of memory CD4+ T cells from PBMCs. The TCR comes from a human donor in good health. CDR3 in amino acids: CASSLRAGPYQPQHF. The CDR3 DNA is TGTGCCAGCAGCTTAAGGGCGGGACCTTATCAGCCCCAGCATTTT.